This T cell receptor (beta chain) stems from a study of beta chain features in type 1 diabetes. Findings and caveats of the study: Since sequencing was performed on cDNA, cells with high TCR expression could be over-represented. Healthy donors had naive, central memory and Treg TCRB repertoires that appeared less similar than those seen among patients.

The CDR3 contains 15 residues. V dropped 2 bases and J dropped 0 bases, with 11 bases sitting between them. CDR1 is ENHRY, CDR2 SYGVKD, per germline. The entirety of the isolated RNA underwent reverse transcription, so expressed TCRB transcripts were sequenced. The table came from immunoSEQ multiplex PCR; TCRdb's copy has only in-frame clones and leaves some out. Seen here are a few hundred thousand clones, around 12% observed once, and the top ten hold roughly 0.017%. This clone was counted a few times. Its antigen is not identified. The gene calls are TRBV10-3 and TRBJ2-7; tentatively, D is TRBD2 (5 bases). This clonotype originated in a man between 18 and 29 years old in good health. The sequencing sample was made of naive CD4+ T cells from blood. CDR3 amino acids: CAISEGGRSSYEQYF. In DNA form, the CDR3 reads TGTGCCATCAGTGAGGGAGGCCGGTCCTCCTACGAGCAGTACTTC.